Detailed here is one TCR beta chain. Its antigen is not identified. The source of the sample is a study of response to subunit inactivated influenza vaccine. Whole-study findings and limits: Each seasonal flu vaccination may recruit only limited new T cells, authors suggested.

TCRdb reprocessed the RT-PCR reads via MiXCR and lists one record per CDR3 protein. The table lists around 490,000 distinct CDR3 sequences, around 8% of them singletons. Germline values: CDR1 SGHTA, CDR2 FQGNSA. V lost 1 base and J lost 10, with 18 bases in between. The CDR3 sequence is 15 residues long. The chain carries TRBV7-2 and TRBJ2-3, with a tentative D call TRBD2 (6 bases). The sequence derives from a man in his fifties or sixties who received an inactivated influenza vaccine. This specimen consisted of PBMCs from blood, obtained roughly 24 months after vaccination. The CDR3 DNA reads TGTGCCAGCAGCTTAGATCACCAGACTAGTTCAGCGCAGTATTTT. Amino acid sequence: CASSLDHQTSSAQYF.